Below, 7 T cell receptor beta chains from the same sample are listed, as sequenced in a study of blood T cells in healthy people across ages. The use of a sample-barcoded 5' primer and a J-beta primer mix characterized a second PCR of about 7 to 12 cycles. TCRdb re-derived calls from the 5' RACE reads in MiXCR, one entry per CDR3 protein. The sample gives some 800,000 distinct CDR3 sequences, 25% of which show up once; more than 3% is in the top ten. These same data were also listed under a study on T cells of mothers and their children.

Source material: blood. Receptors originate from a boy younger than 18 in good health.

The J gene is TRBJ2-1, the V gene TRBV7-2; D is undetermined. The CDR3 length is 16 residues. V lost 1 base and J 3 bases, leaving 13 bases between the germline ends. In germline, CDR1 is SGHTA, CDR2 FQGNSA. CDR3 coding DNA: TGTGCCAGCAGCTTAGTGGCGGTTTACGGCTACAATGAGCAGTTCTTC. Protein sequence: CASSLVAVYGYNEQFF. Drawing the rest from reference TRBV7-2 and TRBJ2-1, the complete variable domain is GAGVSQSPSNKVTEKGKDVELRCDPISGHTALYWYRQSLGQGLEFLIYFQGNSAPDKSGLPSDRFSAERTGGSVSTLTIQRTQQEDSAVYLCASSLVAVYGYNEQFFGPGTRLTVL.

The rearrangement joins TRBV28 to TRBJ1-2, with 8 positions matching TRBD1. Germline loops: CDR1 MDHEN, CDR2 SYDVKM. The trim removed 5 bases at V and 4 bases at J, leaving 9 bases unmatched. CDR3 length: 15 residues. The CDR3: CASSTGQGLFYGYTF. Here the CDR3 DNA reads TGTGCCAGCAGTACCGGACAGGGCTTATTCTATGGCTACACCTTC.

This clonotype was observed a handful of times. The chain recombines TRBV13 with TRBJ2-2, with D possibly being TRBD2 (7 bases). The CDR3 runs to 15 residues. Trimming took off 5 bases at V and 4 bases at J, with 14 bases between the two ends. CDR1 is PRHDT, CDR2 FYEKMQ, per germline (reference sequence). CDR3 amino acids: CASSPRGAGTGELFF. The CDR3 region has the DNA TGTGCCAGCAGCCCCCGGGGGGCGGGCACCGGGGAGCTGTTTTTT. The full variable domain, rest sourced from reference TRBV13 and TRBJ2-2, is AAGVIQSPRHLIKEKRETATLKCYPIPRHDTVYWYQQGPGQDPQFLISFYEKMQSDKGSIPDRFSAQQFSDYHSELNMSSLELGDSALYFCASSPRGAGTGELFFGEGSRLTVL.

The chain recombines TRBV14 with TRBJ2-1; possibly TRBD1 for D (5 bases). V lost 4 bases and J lost 10, with 14 bases in between. This CDR3 has 13 residues. CDR1 and CDR2 from the germline V gene are SGHDN and FVKESK. CDR3 region: CASSPRRGLEQFF. CDR3 bases: TGTGCCAGCAGCCCCCGAAGGGGTCTAGAGCAGTTCTTC.

The V call is TRBV7-2, the J call TRBJ2-5; 8 nucleotides agree with TRBD1. The better agreement between TRBJ2-7 and the DNA end casts doubt on the J call. This CDR3 has 15 amino acids. CDR1 SGHTA and CDR2 FQGNSA come from the germline V gene. The CDR3 nucleotides are TGTGCCAGCAGCTCAGGGGGCCGGGGCTCCTACGAGCAGTACTTC. Encoded protein: CASSSGGRGSYEQYF.

The rearrangement joins TRBV5-1 to TRBJ2-7, with 10 bases lining up with TRBD1. V lost 0 bases to trimming and J lost 3 bases; unmatched junction nucleotides: 6. Germline CDR1 is SGHRS and CDR2 is YFSETQ. This CDR3 comprises 16 residues. CDR3 residues: CASSLGDRGLLYEQYF. Here the CDR3 DNA reads TGCGCCAGCAGCTTGGGGGACAGGGGTCTCCTCTACGAGCAGTACTTC.

The V call is TRBV15, the J call TRBJ2-5, with 9 bases that match TRBD2. The CDR3 covers 18 residues. The germline CDR1 and CDR2 sequences are LNHNV and YYDKDF (reference sequence). The ends lost 4 bases at V and 5 bases at J; junction bases unmatched: 17. The CDR3 is CATSTASGLALVGETQYF. The CDR3 nucleotides are TGTGCCACCAGCACCGCAAGTGGACTAGCGCTCGTTGGGGAGACCCAGTACTTC.